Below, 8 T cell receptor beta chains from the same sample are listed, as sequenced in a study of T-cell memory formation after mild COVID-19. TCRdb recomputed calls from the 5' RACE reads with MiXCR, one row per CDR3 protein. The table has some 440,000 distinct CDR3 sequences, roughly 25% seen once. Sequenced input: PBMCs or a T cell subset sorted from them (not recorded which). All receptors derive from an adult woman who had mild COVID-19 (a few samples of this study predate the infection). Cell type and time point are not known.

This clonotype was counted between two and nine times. The CDR3 sequence: CASSYSLRAGANVLTF. Written as DNA, the CDR3 is TGTGCCAGCAGTTACTCGTTGAGGGCAGGGGCCAACGTCCTGACTTTC. The chain couples TRBV6-2 or TRBV6-3 to TRBJ2-6, with a possible D match to TRBD2 (5 bases). Trimming took 0 bases from V and 4 from J, leaving 10 bases between them. Looked up from germline, CDR1 is MNHEY and CDR2 is SVGEGT. This CDR3 is built from 16 residues.

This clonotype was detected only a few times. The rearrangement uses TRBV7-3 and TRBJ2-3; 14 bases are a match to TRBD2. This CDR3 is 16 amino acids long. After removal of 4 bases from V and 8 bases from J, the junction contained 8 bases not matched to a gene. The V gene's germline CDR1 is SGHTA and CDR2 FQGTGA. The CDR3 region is CASSYGSGTSGSTQYF. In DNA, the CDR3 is TGTGCCAGCAGCTACGGTTCCGGGACTAGCGGGAGTACGCAGTATTTT.

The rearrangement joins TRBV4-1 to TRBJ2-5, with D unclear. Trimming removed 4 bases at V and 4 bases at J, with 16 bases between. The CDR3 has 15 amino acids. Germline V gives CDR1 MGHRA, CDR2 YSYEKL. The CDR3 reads CASSLLSTERETQYF. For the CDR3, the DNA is TGCGCCAGCAGCCTTCTTAGCACAGAACGAGAGACCCAGTACTTC.

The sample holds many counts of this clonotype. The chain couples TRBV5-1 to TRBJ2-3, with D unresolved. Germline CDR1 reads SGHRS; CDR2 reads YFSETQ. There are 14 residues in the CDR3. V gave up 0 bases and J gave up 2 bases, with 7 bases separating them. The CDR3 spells CASSLGISTDTQYF. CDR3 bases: TGCGCCAGCAGCTTGGGGATCTCCACAGATACGCAGTATTTT.

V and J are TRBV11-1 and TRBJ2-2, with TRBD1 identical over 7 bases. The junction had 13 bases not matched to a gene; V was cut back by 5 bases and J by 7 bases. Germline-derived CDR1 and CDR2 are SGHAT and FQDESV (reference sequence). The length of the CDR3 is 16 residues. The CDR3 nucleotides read TGTGCCAGCAGCATGAGGACAGGAGCAGGATTCGGGGAGCTGTTTTTT. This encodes CASSMRTGAGFGELFF.

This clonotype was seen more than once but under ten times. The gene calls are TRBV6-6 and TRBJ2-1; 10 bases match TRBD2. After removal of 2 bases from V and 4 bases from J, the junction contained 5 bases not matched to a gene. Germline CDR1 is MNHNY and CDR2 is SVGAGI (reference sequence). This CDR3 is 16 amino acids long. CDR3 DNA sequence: TGTGCCAGCAGTTACCCGACTAGCGGGCAATACAATGAGCAGTTCTTC. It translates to CASSYPTSGQYNEQFF.

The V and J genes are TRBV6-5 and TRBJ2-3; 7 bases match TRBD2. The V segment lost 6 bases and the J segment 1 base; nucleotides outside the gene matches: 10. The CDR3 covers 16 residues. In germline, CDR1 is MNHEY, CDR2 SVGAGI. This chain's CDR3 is CASRFGGRFGTDTQYF. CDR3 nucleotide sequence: TGTGCCAGCAGATTCGGCGGGAGATTTGGCACAGATACGCAGTATTTT.

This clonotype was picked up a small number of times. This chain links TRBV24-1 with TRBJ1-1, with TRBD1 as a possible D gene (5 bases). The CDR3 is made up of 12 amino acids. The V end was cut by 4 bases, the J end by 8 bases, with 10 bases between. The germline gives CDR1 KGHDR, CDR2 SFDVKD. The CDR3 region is CATSERRGEAFF. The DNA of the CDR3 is TGTGCCACCAGTGAACGTCGGGGCGAAGCTTTCTTT.